The rows below give T cell receptor beta chains drawn from one sample of a study of T cell responses to AZD1222 COVID-19 vaccine. The repertoire was sequenced with immunoSEQ multiplex PCR; TCRdb's copy has only in-frame clones and lacks some. The repertoire holds approximately 21,000 clones, with almost 85% as singletons. The input for sequencing was peripheral blood, taken 28 days after the second AZD1222 dose. Every receptor here comes from an adult who received the AZD1222 COVID-19 vaccine. The CDR3 runs from the conserved cysteine through the conserved F or W. D genes are given only for firm matches. The size field is filled for only some rows; it gives once, few, many or a size class.

-	TRBV14	TRBJ2-3	-	CASSQDRWTAAQYF	TGTGCCAGCAGCCAAGATAGGTGGACAGCGGCGCAGTATTTT
-	TRBV14	TRBJ1-5	-	CASSQLGSNQPQHF	TGTGCCAGCAGCCAACTGGGTTCCAATCAGCCCCAGCATTTT
few	TRBV5-6	TRBJ1-2	TRBD1	CASSLPGQGYNYGYTF	TGTGCCAGCAGCTTACCCGGACAGGGATACAACTATGGCTACACCTTC
-	TRBV30	TRBJ1-5	-	CAWSRGRLGVSSNQPQHF	TGTGCCTGGAGTCGGGGGCGCCTTGGCGTAAGCAGCAATCAGCCCCAGCATTTT
few	TRBV18	TRBJ1-5	TRBD1	CASSQQKGQDNQPQHF	TGTGCCAGCTCACAGCAGAAAGGACAGGACAATCAGCCCCAGCATTTT
-	TRBV28	TRBJ1-2	-	CASRLNRDYGYTF	TGTGCCAGCAGGCTAAACAGGGACTATGGCTACACCTTC
-	TRBV2	TRBJ2-3	TRBD2	CASTPGTSGRGADTQYF	TGTGCCAGCACCCCCGGGACTAGCGGGAGAGGAGCAGATACGCAGTATTTT
-	TRBV5-1	TRBJ1-6	-	CASRDYRDRANSPLHF	TGCGCCAGCAGGGATTACAGGGACCGGGCGAATTCACCCCTCCACTTT
-	TRBV27	TRBJ2-7	TRBD1	CASSYIGTGGPNEQYF	TGTGCCAGCAGTTATATAGGGACAGGGGGCCCGAACGAGCAGTACTTC
-	TRBV5-1	TRBJ1-1	TRBD1	CASSRIGGADTEAFF	TGCGCCAGCAGCAGAATAGGGGGCGCGGACACTGAAGCTTTCTTT
-	TRBV7-9	TRBJ1-3	-	CASSFDRSSSGNTIYF	TGTGCCAGCAGCTTCGACAGGTCAAGCTCTGGAAACACCATATATTTT
-	TRBV28	TRBJ2-7	TRBD1	CASSLQTTGVREQYF	TGTGCCAGCAGTTTACAGACCACAGGGGTTCGCGAGCAGTACTTC
-	TRBV7-6	TRBJ1-4	TRBD1	CASSLSTGAGEKLFF	TGTGCCAGCAGCTTAAGCACAGGGGCTGGTGAAAAACTGTTTTTT
-	TRBV5-6	TRBJ2-1	-	CASSAAETYNEQFF	TGTGCCAGCAGCGCAGCTGAAACCTACAATGAGCAGTTCTTC
-	TRBV7-9	TRBJ2-5	TRBD1	CASSLRTGGLGETQYF	TGTGCCAGCAGCTTAAGGACAGGTGGCTTGGGAGAGACCCAGTACTTC
-	TRBV7-9	TRBJ2-1	TRBD1	CASSPYGQGVRNEQFF	TGTGCCAGCAGCCCCTACGGACAGGGTGTTCGGAATGAGCAGTTCTTC
-	TRBV6-6	TRBJ2-5	-	CASSTLEGETQYF	TGTGCCAGCAGTACTTTAGAGGGGGAGACCCAGTACTTC
few	TRBV7-3	TRBJ2-1	TRBD2	CASSQRLAGEAEQFF	TGTGCCAGCAGCCAAAGACTAGCGGGCGAGGCTGAGCAGTTCTTC
-	TRBV27	TRBJ2-3	-	CASSLYGSSADTQYF	TGTGCCAGCAGTTTATACGGGAGCTCCGCAGATACGCAGTATTTT
-	TRBV20-1	TRBJ1-2	-	CSPWGSGYTF	TGCAGTCCTTGGGGCTCTGGCTACACCTTC
-	TRBV6-6	TRBJ2-7	-	CASSYSSYEQYF	TGTGCCAGCAGTTACTCCTCCTACGAGCAGTACTTC
-	TRBV11-2	TRBJ1-2	-	CASSPRGAGDNGYTF	TGTGCCAGCAGCCCTAGAGGGGCAGGGGATAATGGCTACACCTTC
-	TRBV18	TRBJ2-7	-	CASSPLGYEQYF	TGTGCCAGCTCACCATTGGGGTACGAGCAGTACTTC
-	TRBV7-3	TRBJ1-1	-	CASSARVSGSTEAFF	TGTGCCAGCAGCGCCCGGGTCTCGGGTAGCACTGAAGCTTTCTTT
-	TRBV19	TRBJ1-6	TRBD1	CASRTGGSDSPLHF	TGTGCCAGTAGGACAGGGGGGTCGGATTCACCCCTCCACTTT
-	TRBV30	TRBJ1-4	-	CAWSHGSGGNEKLFF	TGTGCCTGGAGTCACGGGTCCGGAGGGAATGAAAAACTGTTTTTT
-	TRBV11-3	TRBJ1-1	TRBD1	CASSPGTGYTEAFF	TGTGCCAGCAGCCCCGGGACAGGGTACACTGAAGCTTTCTTT
once	TRBV11-3	TRBJ2-7	-	CASSLDRPLGTGLPYEQYF	TGTGCCAGCAGCTTAGACCGACCCCTGGGGACGGGACTCCCCTACGAGCAGTACTTC
-	TRBV5-1	TRBJ2-3	TRBD2	CASKKLAEPTDTQYF	TGCGCCAGCAAAAAACTAGCGGAACCAACAGATACGCAGTATTTT
-	TRBV25-1	TRBJ1-5	-	CASSDDFYSNQPQHF	TGTGCCAGCAGTGACGACTTCTATAGCAATCAGCCCCAGCATTTT
few	TRBV7-8	TRBJ1-1	-	CASRLLGAGGTEAFF	TGTGCCAGCAGACTCCTAGGGGCTGGAGGCACTGAAGCTTTCTTT
-	TRBV18	TRBJ2-3	TRBD1	CASAPDRGNTDTQYF	TGTGCCAGCGCCCCGGACAGGGGAAACACAGATACGCAGTATTTT
-	TRBV6-5	TRBJ1-2	TRBD1	CASSYSGQVDYGYTF	TGTGCCAGCAGTTACTCGGGACAGGTGGACTATGGCTACACCTTC
-	TRBV15	TRBJ2-2	-	CATSREGTTNTGELFF	TGTGCCACCAGCAGAGAAGGGACGACGAACACCGGGGAGCTGTTTTTT
-	TRBV19	TRBJ1-2	-	CASSLPTDANYGYTF	TGTGCCAGTAGCCTACCGACAGACGCTAACTATGGCTACACCTTC
-	TRBV7-2	TRBJ2-2	-	CASSFSRGFGELFF	TGTGCCAGCAGCTTCTCAAGGGGTTTTGGGGAGCTGTTTTTT
-	TRBV10-1	TRBJ1-5	-	CASSESPRDGNQPQHF	TGCGCCAGCAGTGAGTCTCCCAGGGACGGCAATCAGCCCCAGCATTTT